There are a few counts of the clone carrying this TCR beta chain. The target antigen is unknown. The entirety of the isolated RNA underwent reverse transcription, so expressed TCRB transcripts were sequenced. Here immunoSEQ multiplex PCR was the method, and the copy in TCRdb shows in-frame clones only, minus some. The repertoire holds 95,000 to 110,000 clones, under 30% seen once, with approximately 0.5% in the top ten. The sample comes from a study of beta chain features in type 1 diabetes. Regarding the study as a whole: Sequencing used cDNA, and cells with high TCR expression could therefore be over-represented. In all four CD4+ subsets, TCRB CDR3 length was significantly, moderately reduced in type 1 diabetes.

CDR3 length: 15 amino acids. V lost 1 base and J 1 base, leaving 10 bases between the germline ends. Germline loops: CDR1 SGHAT, CDR2 FQNNGV. This receptor was obtained from a young woman with type 1 diabetes. Sequenced input: central memory CD4+ T cells from blood. The J gene is TRBJ2-5, the V gene TRBV11-2; D perhaps matches TRBD1 (6 bases). The CDR3 DNA reads as TGTGCCAGCAGCTTAGGGATGGACAGCCAAGAGACCCAGTACTTC. It is translated as CASSLGMDSQETQYF. The entire variable domain, with the rest obtained from reference TRBV11-2 and TRBJ2-5, is as follows: EAGVAQSPRYKIIEKRQSVAFWCNPISGHATLYWYQQILGQGPKLLIQFQNNGVVDDSQLPKDRFSAERLKGVDSTLKIQPAKLEDSAVYLCASSLGMDSQETQYFGPGTRLLVL.